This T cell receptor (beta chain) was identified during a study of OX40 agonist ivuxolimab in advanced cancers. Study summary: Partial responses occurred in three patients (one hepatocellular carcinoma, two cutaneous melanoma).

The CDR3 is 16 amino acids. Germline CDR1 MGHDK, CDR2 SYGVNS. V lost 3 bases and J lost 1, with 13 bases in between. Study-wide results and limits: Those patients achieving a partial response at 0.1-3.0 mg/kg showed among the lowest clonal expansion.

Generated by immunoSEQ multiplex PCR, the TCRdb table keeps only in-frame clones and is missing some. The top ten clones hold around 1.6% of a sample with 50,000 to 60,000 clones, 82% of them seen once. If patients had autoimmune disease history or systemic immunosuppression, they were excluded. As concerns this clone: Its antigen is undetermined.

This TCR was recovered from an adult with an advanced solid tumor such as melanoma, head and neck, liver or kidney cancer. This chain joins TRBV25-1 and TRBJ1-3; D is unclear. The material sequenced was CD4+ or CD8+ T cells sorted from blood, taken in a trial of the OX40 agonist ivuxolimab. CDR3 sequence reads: CASSDLTDPSGNTIYF. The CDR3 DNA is TGTGCCAGCAGTGATTTGACGGACCCGTCTGGAAACACCATATATTTT.